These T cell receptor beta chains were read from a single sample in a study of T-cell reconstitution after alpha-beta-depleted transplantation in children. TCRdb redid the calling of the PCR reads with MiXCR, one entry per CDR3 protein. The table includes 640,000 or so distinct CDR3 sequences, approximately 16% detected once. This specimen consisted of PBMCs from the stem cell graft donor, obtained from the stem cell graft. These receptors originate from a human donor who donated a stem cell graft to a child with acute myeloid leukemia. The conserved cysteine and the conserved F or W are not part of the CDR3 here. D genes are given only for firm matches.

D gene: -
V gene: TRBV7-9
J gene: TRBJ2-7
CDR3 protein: ASQQRAYEQY

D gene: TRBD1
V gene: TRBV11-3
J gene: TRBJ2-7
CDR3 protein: ASSLGPPRGLSSYEQY

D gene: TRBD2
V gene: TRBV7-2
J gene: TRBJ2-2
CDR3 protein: ASSPRAGRGGGELF

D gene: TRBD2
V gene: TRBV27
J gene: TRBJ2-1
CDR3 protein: ASSKPSGGAGEQF

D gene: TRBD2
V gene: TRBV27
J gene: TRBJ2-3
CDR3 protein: ASSLFGGGVDTQY

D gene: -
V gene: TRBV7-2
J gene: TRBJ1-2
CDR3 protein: ASSLVDISNYGYT

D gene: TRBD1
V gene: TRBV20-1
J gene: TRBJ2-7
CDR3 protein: SAATGTGPYEQY

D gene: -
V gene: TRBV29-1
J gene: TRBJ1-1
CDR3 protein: SVAEAGDTEAF

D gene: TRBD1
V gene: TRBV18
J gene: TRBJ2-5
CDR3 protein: ASSPTRDRDLETQY

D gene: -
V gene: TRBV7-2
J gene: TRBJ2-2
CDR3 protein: ASNHWGRATGELF

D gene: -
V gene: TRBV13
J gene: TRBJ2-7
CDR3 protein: ASSLDRESEQY

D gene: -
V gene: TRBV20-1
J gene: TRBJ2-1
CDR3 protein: SEGTRSYEQF

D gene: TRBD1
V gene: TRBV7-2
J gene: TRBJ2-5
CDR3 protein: ASSVDRALETQY

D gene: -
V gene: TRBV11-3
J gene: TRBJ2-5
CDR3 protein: ASSSRGPGLETQY

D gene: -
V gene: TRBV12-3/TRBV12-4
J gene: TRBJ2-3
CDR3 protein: ASSLWPTQY

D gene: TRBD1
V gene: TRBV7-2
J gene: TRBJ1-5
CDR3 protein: ASSLETGFSNQPQH

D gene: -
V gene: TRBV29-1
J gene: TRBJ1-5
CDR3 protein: SVAGTGQPQH

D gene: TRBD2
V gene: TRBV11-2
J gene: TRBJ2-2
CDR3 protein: ASSTLAGGPPGELF

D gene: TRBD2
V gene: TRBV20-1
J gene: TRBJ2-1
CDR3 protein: SAWTSGFRNEQF

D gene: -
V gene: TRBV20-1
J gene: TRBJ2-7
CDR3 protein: SASPPGFGDEQY

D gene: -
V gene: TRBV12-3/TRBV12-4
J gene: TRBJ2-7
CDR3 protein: ASSFAGHEQY

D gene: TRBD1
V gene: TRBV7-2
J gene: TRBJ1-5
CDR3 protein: ASSLQDRGYQPQH

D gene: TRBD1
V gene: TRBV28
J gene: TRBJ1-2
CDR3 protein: ASSPGTGPGYT

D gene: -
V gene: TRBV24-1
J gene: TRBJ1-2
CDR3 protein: ATSDLKVSYGYT

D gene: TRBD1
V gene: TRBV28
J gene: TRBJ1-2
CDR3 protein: ASRRTGTGVGYT

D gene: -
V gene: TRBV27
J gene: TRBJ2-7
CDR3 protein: AEPPGLLSYEQY

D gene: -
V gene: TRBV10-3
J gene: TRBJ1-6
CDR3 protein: AISRGSGSPLH

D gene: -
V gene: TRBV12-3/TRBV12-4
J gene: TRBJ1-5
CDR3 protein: ASSLEDSRNQPQH

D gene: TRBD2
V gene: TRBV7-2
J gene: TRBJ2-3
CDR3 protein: ASGSSGGFTDTQY

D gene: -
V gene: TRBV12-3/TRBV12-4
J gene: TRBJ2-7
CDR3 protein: ASSFDERLYEQY

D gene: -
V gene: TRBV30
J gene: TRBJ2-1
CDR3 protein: AWSVPGGFSYNEQF

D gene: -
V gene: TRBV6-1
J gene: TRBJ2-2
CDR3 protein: ASSPGLRYTGELF

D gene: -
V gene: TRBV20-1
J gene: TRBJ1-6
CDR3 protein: SAPSIPGNAYNSPLH